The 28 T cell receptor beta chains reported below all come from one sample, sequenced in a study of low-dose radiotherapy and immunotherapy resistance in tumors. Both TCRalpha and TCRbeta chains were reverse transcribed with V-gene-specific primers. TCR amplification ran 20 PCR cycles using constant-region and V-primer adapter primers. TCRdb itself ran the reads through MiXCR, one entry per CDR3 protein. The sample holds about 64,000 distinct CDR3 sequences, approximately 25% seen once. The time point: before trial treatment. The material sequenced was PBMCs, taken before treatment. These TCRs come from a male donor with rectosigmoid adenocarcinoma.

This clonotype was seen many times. The CDR3 sequence: CSAARQANTGELFF. As DNA, the CDR3 is TGCAGCGCCGCGAGGCAGGCGAACACCGGGGAGCTGTTTTTT. This chain links TRBV29-1 with TRBJ2-2; D unclear. The CDR3 has 14 amino acids. V lost 7 bases, J lost 0 bases, and 12 bases lay in between. The germline V gene encodes CDR1 SQVTM and CDR2 ANQGSEA.

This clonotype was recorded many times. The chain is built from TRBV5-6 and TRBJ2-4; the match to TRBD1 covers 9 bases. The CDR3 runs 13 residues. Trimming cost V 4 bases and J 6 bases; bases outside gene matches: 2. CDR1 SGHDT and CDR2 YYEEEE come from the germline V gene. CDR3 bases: TGTGCCAGCAGCCGACAGGGGGGAAACATTCAGTACTTC. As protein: CASSRQGGNIQYF.

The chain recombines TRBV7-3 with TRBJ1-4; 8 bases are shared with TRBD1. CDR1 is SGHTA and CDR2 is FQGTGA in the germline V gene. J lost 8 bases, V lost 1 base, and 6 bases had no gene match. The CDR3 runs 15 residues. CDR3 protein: CASSLRAGTGEKLFF. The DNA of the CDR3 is TGTGCCAGCAGCTTAAGGGCGGGGACAGGCGAAAAACTGTTTTTT.

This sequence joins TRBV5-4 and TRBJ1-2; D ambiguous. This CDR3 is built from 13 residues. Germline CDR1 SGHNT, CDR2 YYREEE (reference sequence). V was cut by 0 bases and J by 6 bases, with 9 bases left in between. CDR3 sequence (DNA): TGTGCCAGCAGCTTGGCTTTGAGGGATGGCTACACCTTC. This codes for CASSLALRDGYTF. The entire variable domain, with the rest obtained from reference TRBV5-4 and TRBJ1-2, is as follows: ETGVTQSPTHLIKTRGQQVTLRCSSQSGHNTVSWYQQALGQGPQFIFQYYREEENGRGNFPPRFSGLQFPNYSSELNVNALELDDSALYLCASSLALRDGYTFGSGTRLTVV.

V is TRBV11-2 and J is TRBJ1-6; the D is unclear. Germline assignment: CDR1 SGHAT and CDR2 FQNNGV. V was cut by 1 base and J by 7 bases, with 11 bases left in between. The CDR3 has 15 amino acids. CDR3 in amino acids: CASSLAAVGNSPLHF. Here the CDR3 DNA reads TGTGCCAGCAGCTTAGCGGCGGTCGGCAATTCACCCCTCCACTTT. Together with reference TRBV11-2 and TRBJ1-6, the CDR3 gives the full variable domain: EAGVAQSPRYKIIEKRQSVAFWCNPISGHATLYWYQQILGQGPKLLIQFQNNGVVDDSQLPKDRFSAERLKGVDSTLKIQPAKLEDSAVYLCASSLAAVGNSPLHFGNGTRLTVT.

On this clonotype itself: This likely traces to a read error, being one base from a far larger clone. The CDR3 coding sequence is TGTGCCAGCAGTTACAAATACAACTACAATGGGCAGTTCTTC. Its protein product is CASSYKYNYNGQFF. The V and J genes are TRBV6-8 and TRBJ2-1, with D hard to call. The CDR3 is 14 residues long. In germline, CDR1 is MNHGY, CDR2 SAAAGT.

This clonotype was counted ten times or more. CDR3 amino acids: CSASFGTSGKTQYF. CDR3 sequence (DNA): TGCAGTGCTAGTTTCGGGACTAGCGGAAAGACCCAGTACTTC. J is TRBJ2-5 and V is TRBV20-1; 11 nucleotides line up with TRBD2. With 3 bases clipped from V and 6 bases from J, the junction kept 6 bases outside the gene matches. The CDR3 contains 14 residues. CDR1 DFQATT and CDR2 SNEGSKA come from the germline V gene (reference sequence).

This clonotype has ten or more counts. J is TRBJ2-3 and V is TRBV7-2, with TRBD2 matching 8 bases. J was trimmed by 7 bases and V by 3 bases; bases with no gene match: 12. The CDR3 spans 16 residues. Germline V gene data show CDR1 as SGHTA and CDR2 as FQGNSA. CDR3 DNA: TGTGCCAGCAGCTTCGAAGCGGGGGCCGCACAGAATACGCAGTATTTT. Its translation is CASSFEAGAAQNTQYF.

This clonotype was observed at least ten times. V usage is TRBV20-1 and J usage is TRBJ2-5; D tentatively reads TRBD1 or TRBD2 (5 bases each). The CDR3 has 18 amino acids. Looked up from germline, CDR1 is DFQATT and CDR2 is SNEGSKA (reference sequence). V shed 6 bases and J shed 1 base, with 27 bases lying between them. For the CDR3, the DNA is TGCAGTGCCCATCTGATGGGGACCCCGGTGGGCCTCCAAGAGACCCAGTACTTC. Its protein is CSAHLMGTPVGLQETQYF.

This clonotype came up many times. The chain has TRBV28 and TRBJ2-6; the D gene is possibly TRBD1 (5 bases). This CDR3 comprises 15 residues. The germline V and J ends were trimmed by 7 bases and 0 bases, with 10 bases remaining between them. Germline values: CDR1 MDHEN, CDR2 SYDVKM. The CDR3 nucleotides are TGTGCCAGCACCTTAGGGGACTCTGGGGCCAACGTCCTGACTTTC. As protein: CASTLGDSGANVLTF. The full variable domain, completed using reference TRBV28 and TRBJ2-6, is DVKVTQSSRYLVKRTGEKVFLECVQDMDHENMFWYRQDPGLGLRLIYFSYDVKMKEKGDIPEGYSVSREKKERFSLILESASTNQTSMYLCASTLGDSGANVLTFGAGSRLTVL.

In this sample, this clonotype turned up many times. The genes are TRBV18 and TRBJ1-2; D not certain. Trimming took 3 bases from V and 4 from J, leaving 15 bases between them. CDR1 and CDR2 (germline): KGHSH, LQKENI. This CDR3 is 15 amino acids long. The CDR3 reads CASSPSLDGVYGYTF. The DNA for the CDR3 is TGTGCCAGCTCACCCAGCCTGGACGGAGTCTATGGCTACACCTTC.

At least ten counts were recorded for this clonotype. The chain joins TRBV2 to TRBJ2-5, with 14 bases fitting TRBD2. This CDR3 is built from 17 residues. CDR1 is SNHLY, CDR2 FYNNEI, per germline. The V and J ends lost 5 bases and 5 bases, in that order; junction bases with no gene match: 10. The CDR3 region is CASSKTSGRAWEETQYF. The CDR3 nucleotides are TGTGCCAGCAGTAAGACTAGCGGGAGGGCCTGGGAGGAGACCCAGTACTTC.

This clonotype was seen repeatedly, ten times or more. CDR3 bases: TGTGCCAGCAGCCCTGGGACTAGCGGGAGTGGGGGAGAGACCCAGTACTTC. Protein product: CASSPGTSGSGGETQYF. The V call is TRBV4-2, the J call TRBJ2-5; 14 bases line up with TRBD2. The CDR3 totals 17 residues. The junction had 8 bases not matched to a gene; V was cut back by 4 bases and J by 4 bases. Germline CDR1 and CDR2: LGHNA and YNFKEQ.

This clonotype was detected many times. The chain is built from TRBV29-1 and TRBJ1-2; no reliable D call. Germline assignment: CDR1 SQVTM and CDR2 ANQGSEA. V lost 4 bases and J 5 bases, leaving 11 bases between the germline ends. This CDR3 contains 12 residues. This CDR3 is CSVGIREYGYTF. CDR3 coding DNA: TGCAGCGTTGGTATAAGGGAATATGGCTACACCTTC.

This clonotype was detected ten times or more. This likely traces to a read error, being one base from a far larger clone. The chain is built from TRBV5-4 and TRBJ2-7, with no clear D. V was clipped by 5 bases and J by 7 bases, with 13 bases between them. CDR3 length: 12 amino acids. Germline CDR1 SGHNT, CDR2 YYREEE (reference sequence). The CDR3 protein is CASSPTPDEQYF. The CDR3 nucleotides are TGTGCCAGCAGTCCCACTCCCGATGAGCAGTACTTC.

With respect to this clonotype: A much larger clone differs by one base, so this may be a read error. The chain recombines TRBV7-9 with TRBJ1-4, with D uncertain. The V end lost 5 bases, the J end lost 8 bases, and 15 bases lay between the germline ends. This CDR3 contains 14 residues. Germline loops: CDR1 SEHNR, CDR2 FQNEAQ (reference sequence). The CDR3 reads CASSKGRSREKLFF. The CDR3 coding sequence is TGTGCCAGCAGCAAAGGCCGGAGCCGGGAAAAACTGTTTTTT.

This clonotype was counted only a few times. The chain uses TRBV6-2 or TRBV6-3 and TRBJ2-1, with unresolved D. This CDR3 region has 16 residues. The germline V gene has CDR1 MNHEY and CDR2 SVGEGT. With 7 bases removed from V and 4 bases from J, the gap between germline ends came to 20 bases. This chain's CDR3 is CASTPSLGSTYNEQFF. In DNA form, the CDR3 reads TGTGCCAGCACCCCCTCCCTCGGATCGACTTACAATGAGCAGTTCTTC.

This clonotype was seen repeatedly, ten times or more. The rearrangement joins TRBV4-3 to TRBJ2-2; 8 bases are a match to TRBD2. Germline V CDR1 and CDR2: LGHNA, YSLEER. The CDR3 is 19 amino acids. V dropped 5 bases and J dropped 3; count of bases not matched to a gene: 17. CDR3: CASSSTITGGPRDTGELFF. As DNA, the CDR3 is TGCGCCAGCAGCTCCACTATAACGGGAGGGCCTCGCGACACCGGGGAGCTGTTTTTT.

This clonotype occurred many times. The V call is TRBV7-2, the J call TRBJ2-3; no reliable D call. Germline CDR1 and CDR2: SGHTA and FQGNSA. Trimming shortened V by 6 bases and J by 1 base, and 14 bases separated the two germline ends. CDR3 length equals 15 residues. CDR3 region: CASSTRWVGTDTQYF. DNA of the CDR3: TGTGCCAGCAGTACTCGTTGGGTTGGCACAGATACGCAGTATTTT.

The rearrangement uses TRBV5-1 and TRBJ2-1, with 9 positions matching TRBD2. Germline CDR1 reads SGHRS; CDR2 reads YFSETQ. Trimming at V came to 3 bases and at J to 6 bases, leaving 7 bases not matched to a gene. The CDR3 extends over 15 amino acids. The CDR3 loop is CASSSSSGELNEQFF. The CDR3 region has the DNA TGCGCCAGCAGCTCATCTAGCGGGGAGCTCAATGAGCAGTTCTTC.

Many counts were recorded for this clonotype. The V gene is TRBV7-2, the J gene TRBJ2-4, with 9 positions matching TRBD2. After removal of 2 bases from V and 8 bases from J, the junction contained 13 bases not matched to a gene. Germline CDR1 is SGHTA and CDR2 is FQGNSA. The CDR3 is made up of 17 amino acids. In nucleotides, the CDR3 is TGTGCCAGCAGCTTAAATCGCGGGGGGGCAGTGGGTGACATTCAGTACTTC. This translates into CASSLNRGGAVGDIQYF.

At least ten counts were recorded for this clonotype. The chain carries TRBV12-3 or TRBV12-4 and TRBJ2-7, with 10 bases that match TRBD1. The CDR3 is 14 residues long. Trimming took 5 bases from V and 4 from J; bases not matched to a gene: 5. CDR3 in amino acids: CASSQRGQGYEQYF. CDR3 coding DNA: TGTGCCAGCAGTCAACGGGGACAGGGGTACGAGCAGTACTTC.

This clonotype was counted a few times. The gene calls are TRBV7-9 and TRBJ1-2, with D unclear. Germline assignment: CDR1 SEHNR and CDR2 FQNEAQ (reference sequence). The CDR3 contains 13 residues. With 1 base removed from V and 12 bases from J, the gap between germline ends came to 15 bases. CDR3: CASSLDSLKRHTF. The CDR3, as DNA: TGTGCCAGCAGCTTAGATTCCCTCAAGCGCCACACCTTC.

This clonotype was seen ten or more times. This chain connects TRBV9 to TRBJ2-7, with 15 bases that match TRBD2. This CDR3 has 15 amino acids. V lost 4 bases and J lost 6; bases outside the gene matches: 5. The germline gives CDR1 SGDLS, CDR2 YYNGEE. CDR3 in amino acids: CASSMGLAGGGEQYF. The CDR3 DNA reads TGTGCCAGCAGCATGGGACTAGCGGGAGGAGGCGAGCAGTACTTC.

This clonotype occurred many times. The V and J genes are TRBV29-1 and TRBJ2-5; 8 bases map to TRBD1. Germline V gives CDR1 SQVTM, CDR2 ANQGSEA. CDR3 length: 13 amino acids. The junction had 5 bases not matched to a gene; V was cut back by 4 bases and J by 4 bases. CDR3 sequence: CSVVRTGPETQYF. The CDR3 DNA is TGCAGCGTTGTCCGGACAGGGCCAGAGACCCAGTACTTC.

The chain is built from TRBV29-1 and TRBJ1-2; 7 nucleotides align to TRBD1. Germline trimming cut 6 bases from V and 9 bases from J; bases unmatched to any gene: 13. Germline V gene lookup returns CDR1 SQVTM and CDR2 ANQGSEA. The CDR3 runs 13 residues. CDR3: CSVDPGDSRRYTF. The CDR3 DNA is TGCAGCGTGGACCCTGGGGACAGCCGGCGCTACACCTTC.

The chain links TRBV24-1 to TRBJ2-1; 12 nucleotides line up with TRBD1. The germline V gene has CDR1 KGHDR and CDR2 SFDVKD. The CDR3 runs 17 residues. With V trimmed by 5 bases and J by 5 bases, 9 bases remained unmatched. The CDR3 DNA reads TGTGCCACCAGTGGTGGCGGCGGGACAGGGGGCAACAATGAGCAGTTCTTC. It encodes CATSGGGGTGGNNEQFF.

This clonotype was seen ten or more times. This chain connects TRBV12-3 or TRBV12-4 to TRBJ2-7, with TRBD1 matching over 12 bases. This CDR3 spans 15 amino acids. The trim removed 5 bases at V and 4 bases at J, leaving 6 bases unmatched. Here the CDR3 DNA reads TGTGCCAGCAGTCCTGGGACAGGGGGCAGGTACGAGCAGTACTTC. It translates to CASSPGTGGRYEQYF.